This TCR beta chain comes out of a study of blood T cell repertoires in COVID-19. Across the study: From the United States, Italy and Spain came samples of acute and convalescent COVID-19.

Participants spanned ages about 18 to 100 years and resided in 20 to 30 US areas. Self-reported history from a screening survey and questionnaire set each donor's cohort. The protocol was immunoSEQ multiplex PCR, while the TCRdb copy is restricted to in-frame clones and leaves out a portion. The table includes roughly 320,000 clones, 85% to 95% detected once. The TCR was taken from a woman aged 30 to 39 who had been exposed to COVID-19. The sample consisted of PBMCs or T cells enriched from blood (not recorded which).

DNA for the CDR3: TGTGCCAGCAGCGTATGGGACAGGGGAGATGAAGCTTTCTTT. This codes for CASSVWDRGDEAFF. The chain uses TRBV9 and TRBJ1-1, with 10 positions matching TRBD1. Germline assignment: CDR1 SGDLS and CDR2 YYNGEE. Trimming took 1 base from V and 7 from J; bases not matched to a gene: 4. The CDR3 consists of 14 residues.